The following is a TCR beta chain sequence with its context. This sample is drawn from a study of blood T cell repertoires in COVID-19. Looking at the study overall: Spain, Italy and the United States supplied samples that represented acute and convalescent COVID-19.

Data came from immunoSEQ multiplex PCR; TCRdb stores just in-frame clones and leaves some out. This table holds a few hundred thousand clones, approximately 85% found once. Participants came from about 23 US areas, aged about 18 to 100 years. Cohort placement rested on clinical history that participants reported themselves. The sequenced sample consisted of PBMCs or T cells enriched from blood (not recorded which). This receptor was identified in a man aged 25 to 40 who had recovered from COVID-19.

Here the CDR3 DNA reads TGTGCCAGCAGCACGACAGGGGGCACAGATACGCAGTATTTT. Translating gives CASSTTGGTDTQYF. The V and J genes are TRBV5-6 and TRBJ2-3, with 8 bases that match TRBD1. The CDR3 length is 14 residues. V shed 4 bases, J shed 1 base, and the junction held 2 bases outside the gene matches. Germline V lookup: CDR1 SGHDT, CDR2 YYEEEE.